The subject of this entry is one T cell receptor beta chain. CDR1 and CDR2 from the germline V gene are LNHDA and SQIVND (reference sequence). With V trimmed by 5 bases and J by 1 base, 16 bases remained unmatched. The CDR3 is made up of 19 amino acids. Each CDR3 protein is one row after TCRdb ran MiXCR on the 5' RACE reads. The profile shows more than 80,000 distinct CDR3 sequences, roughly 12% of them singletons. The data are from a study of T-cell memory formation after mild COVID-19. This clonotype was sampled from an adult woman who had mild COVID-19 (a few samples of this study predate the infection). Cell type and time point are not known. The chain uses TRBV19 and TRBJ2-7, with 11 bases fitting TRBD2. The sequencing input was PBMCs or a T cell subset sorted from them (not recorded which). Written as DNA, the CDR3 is TGTGCCAGTAGTCCCGTTTTGTTAGCGGGAGGGCCTAAGTCCTACGAGCAGTACTTC. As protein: CASSPVLLAGGPKSYEQYF.